A selection of T cell receptor beta chains follows, all from one sample in a study of a mutant IDH1 vaccine in newly diagnosed glioma. The assay was immunoSEQ multiplex PCR, and TCRdb's table has in-frame clones only and misses some. Of some 60,000 clones in the sample, 91% are singletons; the top ten hold 2% to 3%. Source: PBMCs, taken from a glioma patient treated with radiotherapy, temozolomide or both. These receptors came from a man aged 50 to 59 with glioma. CDR3s leave out the opening cysteine and the closing phenylalanine or tryptophan. D genes are given only for firm matches.

TRBD2 TRBJ2-7 TRBV6-4 ASSETGTSGIYEQY
TRBD1 TRBJ1-1 TRBV30 AGLTPGQRNTEAF
. TRBJ1-2 TRBV19 ASSIGLQNRHGYT
TRBD1 TRBJ1-2 TRBV5-4 ASSLGQGGQGYT
TRBD2 TRBJ2-3 TRBV5-4 ASSTTSGDYTQY
. TRBJ2-3 TRBV4-2 ASTQDSSTDTQY
. TRBJ2-5 TRBV5-6 ASSRPAETQY
TRBD2 TRBJ2-7 TRBV2 APGLAGGGEQY
TRBD1 TRBJ2-1 TRBV7-2 ASSLGPGGSYNEQF
. TRBJ2-7 TRBV11-2 ASTTQGEQY
TRBD1 TRBJ1-1 TRBV6-6 ASRTTTGSMNTEAF
. TRBJ2-2 TRBV4-1 ASSLKLGVGTGELF
. TRBJ2-2 TRBV30 ASGENTGELF
. TRBJ2-1 TRBV9 ASSLGASSYNEQF
TRBD1 TRBJ2-7 TRBV27 ASSVTGVGPAYEQY
TRBD2 TRBJ2-1 TRBV28 ASSSGTSGRATYNEQF
. TRBJ2-5 TRBV28 ASRHARRRSQETQY
. TRBJ1-1 TRBV19 ASSYAGMNTEAF
TRBD1 TRBJ2-6 TRBV7-3 ASTSGGGLPGANVLT
TRBD2 TRBJ2-1 TRBV2 ARGLASNEQF
. TRBJ2-2 TRBV10-3 AISATGTGVAGELF
TRBD1 TRBJ2-1 TRBV27 ASSLWSSGQGTSQF
. TRBJ1-3 TRBV11-2 ASSNGQHGNTIY
. TRBJ1-1 TRBV5-1 ASAKRTVGNTEAF
TRBD2 TRBJ2-1 TRBV10-3 AISVGLAGGQGEQF
. TRBJ1-1 TRBV6-1 ASSSHRPPNTEAF
. TRBJ2-7 TRBV21-1 ASTLKRGCIEQY
. TRBJ1-2 TRBV27 ASSLISPPGELGYT
TRBD1 TRBJ1-4 TRBV9 ASSAGTGGVANEKLF
. TRBJ1-2 TRBV28 ASRSGTTSIRYT
. TRBJ1-2 TRBV4-1 ASSLGPRTGRRNYGYT
TRBD2 TRBJ2-2 TRBV2 ASSGLAGRTGELF
TRBD1 TRBJ1-1 TRBV28 ASSSGGIQGAEAF
. TRBJ2-2 TRBV7-2 ASSLSTNTGELF
. TRBJ2-1 TRBV19 ASSAGWDEQF
. TRBJ2-3 TRBV4-1 ASSQGGLDTQY
TRBD1 TRBJ1-3 TRBV28 ASSRTGDYSGNTIY
TRBD1 TRBJ1-1 TRBV9 ASSVEGRGTEAF
. TRBJ1-5 TRBV18 ASSQGRRSNQPQH
TRBD2 TRBJ2-1 TRBV5-4 ASSLAGGASRNEQF
TRBD2 TRBJ2-3 TRBV6-4 ASSDSKASGRTQY
. TRBJ1-3 TRBV5-5 ASSAVPGNTIY
. TRBJ1-2 TRBV6-5 ASTLGPFYGYT
. TRBJ1-1 TRBV28 ASSTTRAGMNTEAF
. TRBJ2-7 TRBV30 AWSDQLGGLGEQY
. TRBJ2-2 TRBV2 ASSDFSVTGELF
. TRBJ2-7 TRBV20-1 SARGYEQY
TRBD1 TRBJ2-7 TRBV6-5 ASSRTGIEQY
TRBD2 TRBJ2-1 TRBV5-1 ASSSIAGGHEQF
. TRBJ1-2 TRBV16 ASSQSRDYGYT